The 27 T cell receptor beta chains below all came from one sample that was sequenced in a study of spatial heterogeneity in lung cancer (dated by TCRdb to between 2018 and 2021). Libraries were made using 5' RACE. The sequencer listed for this sample is NextSeq 500. TCRdb applied fastp at Q25 and MiXCR to the public reads, then kept only in-frame beta chains. Identical CDR3 protein sequences are pooled into one entry, listed with their most common genes and DNA. In all, the sample holds 10,000 to 15,000 distinct CDR3 sequences, and 3% to 5% of those were seen once. The ten largest clones capture around 45% of the sample. The time point label here, explained by the study, means: sample taken at primary tumor resection. For TCR sequencing, whole RNA was extracted from tumor and nontumor lung tissue, or from cryopreserved PBMC samples, and no cell sorting was done. Source: PBMCs, taken at surgery. These receptors all come from a male donor with early-stage non-small cell lung cancer.

This clonotype was counted many times. A library prepared for alpha chains yielded this beta chain as an off-target read; its size is of little meaning. The V call is TRBV29-1, the J call TRBJ1-2, with TRBD1 as a possible D gene (5 bases). Germline V gene lookup returns CDR1 SQVTM and CDR2 ANQGSEA. The CDR3 is 13 amino acids. Trimming pared 7 bases from V and 5 bases from J, leaving 17 bases between. The CDR3 nucleotides are TGCAGCGGCACGACGGGGACTCGGTATGGCTACACCTTC. Amino acid sequence: CSGTTGTRYGYTF.

Ten or more counts support this clonotype. Because this beta chain is a stray read in a library intended to capture alpha chains, its abundance should not be given much weight. The chain is built from TRBV6-2 or TRBV6-3 and TRBJ2-1; D gene ambiguous. Trimming stripped 0 bases from V and 4 bases from J, with 10 bases between. CDR3 length: 15 amino acids. From germline, CDR1 is MNHEY and CDR2 SVGEGT. The CDR3 is CASSYSIGMYNEQFF. The DNA of the CDR3 is TGTGCCAGCAGTTACTCGATAGGGATGTACAATGAGCAGTTCTTC.

This clonotype was picked up many times. Found in a library prepared for alpha chains, this beta chain is an off-target read, and its abundance has little meaning. The gene calls are TRBV7-2 and TRBJ2-3, with D hard to call. V lost 5 bases to trimming and J lost 3 bases, with 9 bases between them. This CDR3 is built from 13 residues. CDR1 SGHTA and CDR2 FQGNSA come from the germline V gene. The CDR3 is CASSPDATDTQYF. The CDR3 nucleotides read TGTGCCAGCAGCCCGGATGCTACAGATACGCAGTATTTT.

About this clonotype: This beta chain turned up in a library designed for alpha chains; as an off-target read, its abundance says little. The V call is TRBV5-6, the J call TRBJ2-3, with 7 bases fitting TRBD1. CDR1 and CDR2 (germline): SGHDT, YYEEEE. The CDR3 contains 15 residues. With V trimmed by 2 bases and J by 3 bases, 6 bases remained unmatched. CDR3 bases: TGTGCCAGCAGCTTCCTTAGGGGGCGAACAGATACGCAGTATTTT. This translates into CASSFLRGRTDTQYF.

This clonotype was detected ten times or more. The size of this beta chain means little, since it is a stray read in a library made for alpha chains. The chain uses TRBV28 and TRBJ2-7; the match to TRBD1 covers 7 bases. Per germline, CDR1 MDHEN and CDR2 SYDVKM. CDR3 length equals 14 residues. V lost 5 bases and J lost 4; bases outside the gene matches: 8. Here the CDR3 DNA reads TGTGCCAGCAGTACCCCAGGGGGTAGATACGAGCAGTACTTC. It translates to CASSTPGGRYEQYF.

This clonotype was seen at least ten times. Little can be read into the size of this beta chain, an off-target read in a library designed for alpha chains. V and J are TRBV20-1 and TRBJ1-6; D is undetermined. Trimming removed 6 bases from V and 6 bases from J, with 9 bases in between. The germline CDR1 and CDR2 sequences are DFQATT and SNEGSKA (reference sequence). There are 12 residues in the CDR3. CDR3 sequence reads: CSAHGGNSPLHF. CDR3 bases: TGCAGTGCCCACGGAGGTAATTCACCCCTCCACTTT.

This clonotype is categorized as large (0.1 to 1%). A library made for alpha chains picked up this beta chain off target, so its size means little. J is TRBJ2-1 and V is TRBV28; the D is unclear. The germline gives CDR1 MDHEN, CDR2 SYDVKM. The V end was cut by 5 bases, the J end by 9 bases, with 11 bases between. The CDR3 extends over 12 amino acids. The chain's CDR3 is CASSPGVSEQFF. The CDR3 DNA follows: TGTGCCAGCAGTCCCGGAGTCAGTGAGCAGTTCTTC.

This clonotype occurred many times. This beta chain lies outside the target of a library built for alpha chains; its clone size means little. V is TRBV29-1 and J is TRBJ1-1, with 11 bases aligning to TRBD1. Germline lookup yields CDR1 SQVTM and CDR2 ANQGSEA. The CDR3 length is 12 residues. V lost 7 bases and J lost 4; bases outside the gene matches: 2. In DNA, the CDR3 is TGCAGCGCCGGGACAGGGGGCACTGAAGCTTTCTTT. It translates to CSAGTGGTEAFF.

Ten or more counts support this clonotype. Since the library was made to target alpha chains, this beta chain is a stray read and its abundance is not meaningful. V gene TRBV2 combines with J gene TRBJ1-1; D call uncertain. V shed 0 bases and J shed 9 bases, with 14 bases lying between them. CDR3 size: 14 residues. Germline assignment: CDR1 SNHLY and CDR2 FYNNEI. The CDR3 region is CASSEATIGRQAFF. DNA of the CDR3: TGTGCCAGCAGTGAAGCTACCATAGGTCGACAAGCTTTCTTT.

At least ten counts were recorded for this clonotype. This beta chain is a stray sequence in a library constructed for alpha chains; its clone size is not meaningful. This chain joins TRBV28 and TRBJ2-4, with 7 positions matching TRBD1. CDR1 and CDR2 from the germline V gene are MDHEN and SYDVKM. V lost 3 bases to trimming and J lost 7 bases; unmatched junction nucleotides: 9. The CDR3 length is 15 residues. The CDR3 loop is CASSFMGTVRNIQYF. CDR3 DNA: TGTGCCAGCAGTTTTATGGGGACAGTTAGGAACATTCAGTACTTC.

In this sample, this clonotype turned up many times. In a library made to pick up alpha chains, this beta chain is a stray read with a size that means little. The chain combines TRBV7-3 with TRBJ2-7, with a weak D call TRBD1 (5 bases). The CDR3 is 13 amino acids. Trimming left V 5 bases short and J 0 bases short, with 8 bases between. From germline, CDR1 is SGHTA and CDR2 FQGTGA. The CDR3 coding sequence is TGTGCCAGCAGCCCGGACAACTCCTACGAGCAGTACTTC. Amino acid sequence: CASSPDNSYEQYF.

This clonotype was seen ten or more times. This beta chain is a stray read from a library made for alpha chains; its abundance is not meaningful. The V call is TRBV28, the J call TRBJ2-1; no definite D call. Between the trimmed V and J ends, which lost 5 bases and 1 base, there was a span of 9 bases. This CDR3 has 14 amino acids. CDR1 is MDHEN and CDR2 is SYDVKM in the germline V gene. This CDR3 is CASSPWRSYNEQFF. CDR3 bases: TGTGCCAGCAGTCCCTGGCGGTCCTACAATGAGCAGTTCTTC.

This clonotype was detected ten times or more. This beta chain was picked up by a library intended for alpha chains and is off target, so its count carries little meaning. The rearrangement uses TRBV7-2 and TRBJ2-1; D possibly corresponds to TRBD2 (6 bases). Germline assignment: CDR1 SGHTA and CDR2 FQGNSA. The CDR3 consists of 16 residues. Deletions cut 1 base from V and 1 base from J, with 11 bases between. The CDR3 coding sequence is TGTGCCAGCAGCTTAGGCCTAGCGAGGTCCTACAATGAGCAGTTCTTC. This translates into CASSLGLARSYNEQFF.

This clonotype was recorded many times. This beta chain is an unintended read in a library built for alpha chains; its size means little. The rearrangement joins TRBV18 to TRBJ1-1, with D possibly TRBD1 on 5 matching bases. Deletions cut 1 base from V and 0 bases from J, with 15 bases between. CDR3 length: 17 amino acids. The germline V gene has CDR1 KGHSH and CDR2 LQKENI. The CDR3, as DNA: TGTGCCAGCTCACCACGGTCGATACAGGTCATGAACACTGAAGCTTTCTTT. It is translated as CASSPRSIQVMNTEAFF.

This clonotype was observed many times. The library was designed around alpha chains, so this beta chain is a stray read whose abundance carries little weight. The rearrangement links TRBV18 to TRBJ1-1; D not certain. CDR1 and CDR2 (germline): KGHSH, LQKENI. The CDR3 is made up of 11 amino acids. V was clipped by 3 bases and J by 9 bases, with 8 bases between them. CDR3 loop: CASSPNIQAFF. The CDR3 DNA reads as TGTGCCAGCTCACCCAACATCCAAGCTTTCTTT.

This clonotype was seen ten or more times. This beta chain is a stray read from a library made for alpha chains; its abundance is not meaningful. The chain carries TRBV20-1 and TRBJ2-3; 11 bases agree with TRBD2. The CDR3 has 18 amino acids. V shed 2 bases, J shed 3 bases, and the junction held 13 bases outside the gene matches. Germline loops: CDR1 DFQATT, CDR2 SNEGSKA (reference sequence). The CDR3 bases are TGCAGTGCTAGACGTATAGCGGGAGGGCCAGGGTTAACAGATACGCAGTATTTT. It encodes CSARRIAGGPGLTDTQYF.

Ten or more counts support this clonotype. With the library built for alpha chains, this beta chain is off target and its frequency is not meaningful. The genes are TRBV20-1 and TRBJ2-3; D uncertain. This CDR3 spans 16 amino acids. V dropped 0 bases and J dropped 1 base, with 14 bases sitting between them. Germline V gene lookup returns CDR1 DFQATT and CDR2 SNEGSKA (reference sequence). The CDR3 bases are TGCAGTGCTAGAGATTGGAGACACTCGGGCACAGATACGCAGTATTTT. This translates into CSARDWRHSGTDTQYF.

This clonotype was observed many times. A library prepared for alpha chains yielded this beta chain as an off-target read; its size is of little meaning. This chain uses TRBV7-9 with TRBJ1-5, with no clear D. The CDR3 extends over 12 amino acids. The germline CDR1 and CDR2 sequences are SEHNR and FQNEAQ (reference sequence). Trimming took 0 bases from V and 5 from J, leaving 2 bases between them. The CDR3 loop reads CASSLADQPQHF. For the CDR3, the DNA is TGTGCCAGCAGCTTAGCGGATCAGCCCCAGCATTTT.

This clonotype was found many times. This beta chain is a stray read from a library made for alpha chains; its abundance is not meaningful. The chain couples TRBV20-1 to TRBJ2-3; no clear D. CDR1 is DFQATT, CDR2 SNEGSKA, per germline (reference sequence). V lost 0 bases and J 6 bases, leaving 7 bases between the germline ends. This CDR3 has 12 amino acids. DNA for the CDR3: TGCAGTGCTAGAGATATGAGGGATACGCAGTATTTT. This encodes CSARDMRDTQYF.

This clonotype has a count of ten or more. This beta chain appears as a stray read in a library generated for alpha chains; its size is not informative. This rearrangement joins TRBV6-1 to TRBJ2-7, with D possibly TRBD1 on 6 matching bases. V lost 2 bases and J 4 bases, leaving 6 bases between the germline ends. The CDR3 extends over 12 amino acids. Germline V gene lookup returns CDR1 MNHNS and CDR2 SASEGT. The CDR3, as DNA: TGTGCCAGCAGTGAACAGGGGTACGAGCAGTACTTC. Protein product: CASSEQGYEQYF.

This clonotype was counted between two and nine times. The size of this beta chain means little, since it is a stray read in a library made for alpha chains. This chain joins TRBV19 and TRBJ1-2; D unresolved. The germline V and J ends were trimmed by 4 bases and 0 bases, with 12 bases remaining between them. Germline CDR1 reads LNHDA; CDR2 reads SQIVND (reference sequence). The length of the CDR3 is 15 residues. CDR3 in amino acids: CASSKEAASNYGYTF. The CDR3, as DNA: TGTGCCAGTAGTAAGGAGGCGGCCTCTAACTATGGCTACACCTTC.

Of note for this clonotype: This beta chain turned up in a library designed for alpha chains; as an off-target read, its abundance says little. The V and J genes are TRBV24-1 and TRBJ2-1; 9 bases fit TRBD1. J gave up 4 bases and V 9 bases, and 12 bases lay outside the gene matches. Per germline, CDR1 KGHDR and CDR2 SFDVKD. This CDR3 region has 16 residues. The CDR3 DNA reads TGTGCCACCGGGGGACAGGGAAAGTTCAGTTACAATGAGCAGTTCTTC. Translating it yields CATGGQGKFSYNEQFF.

This clonotype came up many times. One junction end disagrees with the germline gene, perhaps due to a read error. A library made for alpha chains picked up this beta chain off target, so its size means little. The chain uses TRBV6-1 and TRBJ2-7, with 7 bases matching TRBD1. The germline CDR1 and CDR2 sequences are MNHNS and SASEGT. The CDR3 loop spans 13 amino acids. CDR3 DNA: TGTGCCAGCAGTCCCTCGACCCGACAGGGCTGGATCTTC. Translating gives CASSPSTRQGWIF.

This clonotype occurred many times. For a library built for alpha chains, this beta chain is a stray read; little rests on its size. This chain links TRBV4-1 with TRBJ2-3; possible D gene TRBD2, 6 bases. In germline, CDR1 is MGHRA, CDR2 YSYEKL. Trimming left V 1 base short and J 0 bases short, with 11 bases between. The CDR3 spans 16 residues. The CDR3 DNA reads as TGCGCCAGCAGCCAAGCGCTGGGGACTAGCACAGATACGCAGTATTTT. Translated, it gives CASSQALGTSTDTQYF.

Concerning this clonotype itself: This beta chain is a stray read from a library made for alpha chains; its abundance is not meaningful. The chain couples TRBV5-1 to TRBJ2-5, with a possible D match to TRBD1 (5 bases). The CDR3 totals 15 residues. Trimming removed 4 bases at V and 5 bases at J, with 18 bases between. CDR1 and CDR2 from the germline V gene are SGHRS and YFSETQ. This CDR3 is CASSPDDSTGETQYF. The CDR3 DNA follows: TGCGCCAGCAGCCCCGACGACAGTACTGGCGAGACCCAGTACTTC.

This clonotype has at least ten counts. This beta chain is an unintended read in a library built for alpha chains; its size means little. CDR3 coding DNA: TGTGCCAGCAGCTTAGGGCTAGGGGGGGTCTACAATGAGCAGTTCTTC. Its protein product is CASSLGLGGVYNEQFF. V usage is TRBV7-6 and J usage is TRBJ2-1; D is possibly TRBD2 (7 bases). Germline assignment: CDR1 SGHVS and CDR2 FNYEAQ. The V and J ends lost 1 base and 3 bases respectively, with 13 bases between them. The CDR3 spans 16 residues.

This clonotype was seen ten or more times. The size of this beta chain means little, since it is a stray read in a library made for alpha chains. The chain links TRBV23-1 to TRBJ2-1; 7 bases line up with TRBD1. TRBV23-1 is flagged as an ORF with uncertain function. The V gene end was trimmed by 0 bases and the J gene end by 8 bases; junction bases not matched to a gene: 13. The CDR3 spans 17 residues. The CDR3 sequence is CASSQSQTGPLFDEQFF. CDR3 nucleotides: TGCGCCAGCAGTCAATCACAGACAGGGCCGTTATTTGATGAGCAGTTCTTC.